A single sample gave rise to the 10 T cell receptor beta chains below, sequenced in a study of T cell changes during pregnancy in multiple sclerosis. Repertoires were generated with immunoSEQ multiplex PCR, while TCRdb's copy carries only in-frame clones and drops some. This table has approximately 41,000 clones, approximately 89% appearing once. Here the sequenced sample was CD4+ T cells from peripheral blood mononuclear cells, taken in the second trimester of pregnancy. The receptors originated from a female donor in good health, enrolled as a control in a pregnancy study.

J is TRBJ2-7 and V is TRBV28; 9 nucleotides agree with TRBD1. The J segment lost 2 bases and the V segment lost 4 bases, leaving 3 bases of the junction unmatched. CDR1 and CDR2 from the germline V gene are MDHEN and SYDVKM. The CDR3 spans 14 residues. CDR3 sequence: CASSSGTGTYEQYF. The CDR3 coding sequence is TGTGCCAGCAGTTCCGGGACAGGGACCTACGAGCAGTACTTC.

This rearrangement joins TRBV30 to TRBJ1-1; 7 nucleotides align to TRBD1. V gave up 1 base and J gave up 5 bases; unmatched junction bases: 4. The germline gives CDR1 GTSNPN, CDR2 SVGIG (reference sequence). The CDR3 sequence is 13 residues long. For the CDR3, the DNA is TGTGCCTGGAGTGAAGGCAGGGGGACTGAAGCTTTCTTT. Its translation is CAWSEGRGTEAFF. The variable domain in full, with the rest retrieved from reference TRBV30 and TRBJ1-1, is SQTIHQWPATLVQPVGSPLSLECTVEGTSNPNLYWYRQAAGRGLQLLFYSVGIGQISSEVPQNLSASRPQDRQFILSSKKLLLSDSGFYLCAWSEGRGTEAFFGQGTRLTVV.

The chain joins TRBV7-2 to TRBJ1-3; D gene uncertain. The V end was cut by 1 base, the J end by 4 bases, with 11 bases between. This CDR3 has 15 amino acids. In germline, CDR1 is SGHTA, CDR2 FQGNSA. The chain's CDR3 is CASSLVESPGNTIYF. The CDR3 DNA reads TGTGCCAGCAGCTTAGTTGAGAGCCCCGGAAACACCATATATTTT.

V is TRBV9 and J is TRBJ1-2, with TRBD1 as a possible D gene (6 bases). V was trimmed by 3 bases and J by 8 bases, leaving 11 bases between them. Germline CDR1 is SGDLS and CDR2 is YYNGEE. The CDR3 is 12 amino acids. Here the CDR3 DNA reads TGTGCCAGCAGCGATCAGGGGTGGGGCTACACCTTC. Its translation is CASSDQGWGYTF.

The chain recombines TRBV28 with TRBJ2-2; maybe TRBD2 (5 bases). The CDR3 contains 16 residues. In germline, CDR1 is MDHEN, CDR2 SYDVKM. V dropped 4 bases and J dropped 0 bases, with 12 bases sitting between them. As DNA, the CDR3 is TGTGCCAGCAGTTCCATGGACTCCACGAACACCGGGGAGCTGTTTTTT. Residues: CASSSMDSTNTGELFF.

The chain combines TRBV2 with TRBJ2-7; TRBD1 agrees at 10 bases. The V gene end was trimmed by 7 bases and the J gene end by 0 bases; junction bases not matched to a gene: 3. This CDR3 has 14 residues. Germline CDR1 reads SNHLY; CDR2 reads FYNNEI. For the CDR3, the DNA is TGTGCCAGCAAGGGACAGGGGTCCTCCTACGAGCAGTACTTC. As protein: CASKGQGSSYEQYF.

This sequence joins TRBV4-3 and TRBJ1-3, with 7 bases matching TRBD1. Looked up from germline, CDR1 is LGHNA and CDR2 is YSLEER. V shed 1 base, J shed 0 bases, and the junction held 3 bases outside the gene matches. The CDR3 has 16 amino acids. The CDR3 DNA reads TGCGCCAGCAGCCAAGGACAGGGAAGCTCTGGAAACACCATATATTTT. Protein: CASSQGQGSSGNTIYF.

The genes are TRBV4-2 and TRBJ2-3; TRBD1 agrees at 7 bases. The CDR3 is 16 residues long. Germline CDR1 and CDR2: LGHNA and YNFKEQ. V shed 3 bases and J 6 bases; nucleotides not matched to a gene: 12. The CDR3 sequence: CASSQGQTTGFDTQYF. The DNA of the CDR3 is TGTGCCAGCAGCCAGGGACAGACTACAGGGTTCGATACGCAGTATTTT.

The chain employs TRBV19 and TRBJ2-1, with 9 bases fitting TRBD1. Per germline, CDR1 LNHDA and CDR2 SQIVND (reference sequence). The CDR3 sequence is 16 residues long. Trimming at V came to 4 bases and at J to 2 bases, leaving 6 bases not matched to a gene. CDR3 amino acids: CASSTAGTGPYNEQFF. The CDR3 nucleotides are TGTGCCAGTAGTACCGCCGGGACAGGGCCCTACAATGAGCAGTTCTTC.

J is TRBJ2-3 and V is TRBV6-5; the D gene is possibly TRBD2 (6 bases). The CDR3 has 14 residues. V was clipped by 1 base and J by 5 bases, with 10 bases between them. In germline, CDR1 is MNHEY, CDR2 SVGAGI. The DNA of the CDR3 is TGTGCCAGCAGTTACTTAGCGGCCAAAGATACGCAGTATTTT. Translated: CASSYLAAKDTQYF.